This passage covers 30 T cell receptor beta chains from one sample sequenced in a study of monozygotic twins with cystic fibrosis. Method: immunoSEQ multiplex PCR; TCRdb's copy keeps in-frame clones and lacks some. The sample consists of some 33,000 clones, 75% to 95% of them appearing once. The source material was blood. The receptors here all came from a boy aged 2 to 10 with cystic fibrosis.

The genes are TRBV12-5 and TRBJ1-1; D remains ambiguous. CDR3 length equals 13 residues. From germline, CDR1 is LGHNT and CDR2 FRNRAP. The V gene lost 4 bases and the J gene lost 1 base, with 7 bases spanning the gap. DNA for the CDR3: TGTGCTAGTGGTTCTGACACGAACACTGAAGCTTTCTTT. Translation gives CASGSDTNTEAFF.

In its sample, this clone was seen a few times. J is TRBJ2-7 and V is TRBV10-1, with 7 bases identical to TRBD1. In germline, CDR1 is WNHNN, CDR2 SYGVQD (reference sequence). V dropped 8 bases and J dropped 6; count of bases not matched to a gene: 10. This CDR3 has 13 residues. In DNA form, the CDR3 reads TGCGCCAGCTCCGACAGGGCCTTAGGCGAGCAGTACTTC. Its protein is CASSDRALGEQYF.

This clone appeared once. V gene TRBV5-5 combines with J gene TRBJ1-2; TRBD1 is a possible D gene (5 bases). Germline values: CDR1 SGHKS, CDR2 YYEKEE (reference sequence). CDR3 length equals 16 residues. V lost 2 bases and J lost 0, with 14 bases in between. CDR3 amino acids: CASSLVSTDTNYGYTF. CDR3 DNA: TGTGCCAGCAGCTTAGTATCGACAGATACTAACTATGGCTACACCTTC.

The CDR3 loop reads CASSLALAGTGSGYTF. DNA of the CDR3: TGTGCCAGCAGCTTAGCGCTCGCCGGGACAGGGAGTGGCTACACCTTC. The V gene is TRBV11-2, the J gene TRBJ1-2; TRBD1 matches 9 bases. The germline CDR1 and CDR2 sequences are SGHAT and FQNNGV. The CDR3 runs to 16 residues. Trimming at V came to 1 base and at J to 7 bases, leaving 10 bases not matched to a gene.

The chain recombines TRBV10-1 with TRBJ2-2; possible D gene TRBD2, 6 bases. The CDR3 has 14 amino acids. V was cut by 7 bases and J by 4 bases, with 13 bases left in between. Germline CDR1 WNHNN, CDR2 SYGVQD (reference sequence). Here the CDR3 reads CASTPNGGTGELFF. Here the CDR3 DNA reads TGCGCCAGCACCCCCAACGGGGGCACCGGGGAGCTGTTTTTT.

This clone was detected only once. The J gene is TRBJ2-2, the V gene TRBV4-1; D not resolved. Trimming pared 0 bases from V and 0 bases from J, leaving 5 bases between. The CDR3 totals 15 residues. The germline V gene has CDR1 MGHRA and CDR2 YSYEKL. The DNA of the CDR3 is TGCGCCAGCAGCCAAGACAGGCCGAACACCGGGGAGCTGTTTTTT. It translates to CASSQDRPNTGELFF.

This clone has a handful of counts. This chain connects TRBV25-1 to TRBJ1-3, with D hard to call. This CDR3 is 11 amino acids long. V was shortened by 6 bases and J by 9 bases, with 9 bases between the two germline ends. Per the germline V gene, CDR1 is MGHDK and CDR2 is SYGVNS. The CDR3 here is CASSTGSTIYF. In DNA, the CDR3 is TGTGCCAGCAGCACCGGGAGCACCATATATTTT.

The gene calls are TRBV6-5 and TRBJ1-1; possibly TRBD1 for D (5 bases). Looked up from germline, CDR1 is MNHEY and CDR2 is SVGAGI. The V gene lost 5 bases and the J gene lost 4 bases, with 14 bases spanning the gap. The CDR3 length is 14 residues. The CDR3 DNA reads TGTGCCAGCAGTCCCTCCGGGGGAGTCACTGAAGCTTTCTTT. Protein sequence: CASSPSGGVTEAFF.

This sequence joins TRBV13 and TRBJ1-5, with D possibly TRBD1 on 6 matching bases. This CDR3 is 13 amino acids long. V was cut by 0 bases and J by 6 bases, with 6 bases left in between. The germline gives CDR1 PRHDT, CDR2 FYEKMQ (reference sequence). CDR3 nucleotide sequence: TGTGCCAGCAGCTTAGGAGGGGGTCAGCCCCAGCATTTT. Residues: CASSLGGGQPQHF.

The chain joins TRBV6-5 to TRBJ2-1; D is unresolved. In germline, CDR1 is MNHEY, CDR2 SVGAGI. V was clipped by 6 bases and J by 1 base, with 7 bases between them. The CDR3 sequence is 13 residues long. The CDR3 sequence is CASSRSSYNEQFF. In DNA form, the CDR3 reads TGTGCCAGCAGCCGGTCTTCCTACAATGAGCAGTTCTTC.

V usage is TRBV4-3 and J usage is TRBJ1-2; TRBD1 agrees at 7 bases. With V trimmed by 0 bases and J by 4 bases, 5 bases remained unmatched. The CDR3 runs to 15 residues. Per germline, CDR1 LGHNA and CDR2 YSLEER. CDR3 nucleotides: TGCGCCAGCAGCCAAGAGCCCAGACAGGGCTATGGCTACACCTTC. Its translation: CASSQEPRQGYGYTF.

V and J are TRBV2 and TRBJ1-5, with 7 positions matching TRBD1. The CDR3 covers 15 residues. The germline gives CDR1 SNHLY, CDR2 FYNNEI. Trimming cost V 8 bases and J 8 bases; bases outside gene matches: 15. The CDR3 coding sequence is TGTGCCAGCGGAGGGGACAGCCGATCGGGGAAGCCCCAGCATTTT. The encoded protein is CASGGDSRSGKPQHF.

The chain's CDR3 is CASSQVGLTGSGGTEAFF. The CDR3 region has the DNA TGTGCCAGCAGCCAAGTGGGTTTAACAGGTTCAGGGGGCACTGAAGCTTTCTTT. This rearrangement joins TRBV4-2 to TRBJ1-1, with 7 bases identical to TRBD1. This CDR3 has 18 residues. V trimming: 1 base; J trimming: 4 bases; junction bases outside the gene matches: 15. Germline CDR1 and CDR2: LGHNA and YNFKEQ.

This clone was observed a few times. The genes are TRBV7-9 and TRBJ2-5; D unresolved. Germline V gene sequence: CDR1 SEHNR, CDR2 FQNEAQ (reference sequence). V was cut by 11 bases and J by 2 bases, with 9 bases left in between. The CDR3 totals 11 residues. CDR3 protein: CAPWGQETQYF. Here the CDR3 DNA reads TGTGCCCCCTGGGGACAAGAGACCCAGTACTTC.

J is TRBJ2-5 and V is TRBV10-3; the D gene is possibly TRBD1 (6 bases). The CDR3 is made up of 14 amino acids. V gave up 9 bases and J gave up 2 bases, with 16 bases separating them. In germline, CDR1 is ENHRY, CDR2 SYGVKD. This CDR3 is CAMANRTAQETQYF. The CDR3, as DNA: TGTGCCATGGCTAACCGGACAGCTCAAGAGACCCAGTACTTC.

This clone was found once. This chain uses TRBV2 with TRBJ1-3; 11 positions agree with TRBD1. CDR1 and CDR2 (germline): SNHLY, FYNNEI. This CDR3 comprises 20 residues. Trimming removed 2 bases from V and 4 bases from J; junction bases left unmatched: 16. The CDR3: CASSERIPDRGPREGNTIYF. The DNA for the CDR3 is TGTGCCAGCAGTGAAAGAATACCGGACAGGGGGCCACGTGAAGGAAACACCATATATTTT.

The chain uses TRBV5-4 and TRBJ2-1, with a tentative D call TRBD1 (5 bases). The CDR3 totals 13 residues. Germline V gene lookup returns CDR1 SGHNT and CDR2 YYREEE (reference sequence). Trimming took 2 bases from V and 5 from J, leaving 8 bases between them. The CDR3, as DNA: TGTGCCAGCAGCTTCAACAGGAACAATGAGCAGTTCTTC. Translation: CASSFNRNNEQFF.

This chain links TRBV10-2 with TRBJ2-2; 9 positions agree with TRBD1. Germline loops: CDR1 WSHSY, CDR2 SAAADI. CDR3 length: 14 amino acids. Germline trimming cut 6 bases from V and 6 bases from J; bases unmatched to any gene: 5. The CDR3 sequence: CASSLGQGSGELFF. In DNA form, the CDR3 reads TGCGCCAGCAGCTTGGGACAGGGCTCCGGGGAGCTGTTTTTT.

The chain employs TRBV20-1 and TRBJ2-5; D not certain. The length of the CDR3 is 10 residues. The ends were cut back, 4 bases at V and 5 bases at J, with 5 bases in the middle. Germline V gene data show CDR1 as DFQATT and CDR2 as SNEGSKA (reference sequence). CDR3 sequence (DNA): TGCAGTGCTACCGGGGAGACCCAGTACTTC. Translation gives CSATGETQYF.

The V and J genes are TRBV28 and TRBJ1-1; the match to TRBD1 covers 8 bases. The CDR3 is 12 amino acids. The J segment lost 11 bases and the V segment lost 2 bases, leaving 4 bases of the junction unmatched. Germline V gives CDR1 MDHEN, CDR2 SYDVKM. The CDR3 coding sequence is TGTGCCAGCAGTTTAGGGACAGGCCAGGCTTTCTTT. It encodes CASSLGTGQAFF.

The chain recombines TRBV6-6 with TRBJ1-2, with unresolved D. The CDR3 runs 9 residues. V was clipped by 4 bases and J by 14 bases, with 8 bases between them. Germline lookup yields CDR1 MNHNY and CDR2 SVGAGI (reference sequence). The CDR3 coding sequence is TGTGCCAGCAGTTCCCCTGGGACCTTC. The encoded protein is CASSSPGTF.

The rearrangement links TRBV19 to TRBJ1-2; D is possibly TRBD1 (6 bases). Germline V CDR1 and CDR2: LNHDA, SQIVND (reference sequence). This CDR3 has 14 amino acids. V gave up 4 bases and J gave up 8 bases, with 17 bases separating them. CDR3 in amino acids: CASSTGQSQRGYTF. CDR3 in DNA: TGTGCCAGTAGTACCGGACAGTCACAACGGGGCTACACCTTC.

CDR3 DNA: TGTGCCAGCAGCTTAGCTAACCTTCCATATACGCAGTATTTT. It encodes CASSLANLPYTQYF. The chain carries TRBV7-9 and TRBJ2-3; D is unclear. The ends were cut back, 0 bases at V and 7 bases at J, with 11 bases in the middle. This CDR3 is 14 amino acids long. Germline V gives CDR1 SEHNR, CDR2 FQNEAQ (reference sequence).

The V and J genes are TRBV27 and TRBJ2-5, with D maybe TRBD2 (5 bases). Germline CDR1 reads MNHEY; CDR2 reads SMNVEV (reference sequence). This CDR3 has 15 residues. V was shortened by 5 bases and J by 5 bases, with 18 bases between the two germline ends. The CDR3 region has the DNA TGTGCCAGCAGTCCCAGCTACGGGGAAAGGGAGACCCAGTACTTC. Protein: CASSPSYGERETQYF.

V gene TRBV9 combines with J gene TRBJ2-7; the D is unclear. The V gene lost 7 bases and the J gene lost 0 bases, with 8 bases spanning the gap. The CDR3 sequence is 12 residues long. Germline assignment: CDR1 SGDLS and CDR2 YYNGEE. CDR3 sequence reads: CASGQSSYEQYF. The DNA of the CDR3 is TGTGCCAGCGGGCAGAGCTCCTACGAGCAGTACTTC.

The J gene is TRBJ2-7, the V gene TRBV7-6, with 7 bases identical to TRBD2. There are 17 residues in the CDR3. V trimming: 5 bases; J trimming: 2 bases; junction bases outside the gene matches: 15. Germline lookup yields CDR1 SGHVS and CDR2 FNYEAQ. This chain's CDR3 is CASSPHFGAGVPYEQYF. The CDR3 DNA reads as TGTGCCAGCAGCCCCCACTTCGGGGCGGGGGTCCCCTACGAGCAGTACTTC.

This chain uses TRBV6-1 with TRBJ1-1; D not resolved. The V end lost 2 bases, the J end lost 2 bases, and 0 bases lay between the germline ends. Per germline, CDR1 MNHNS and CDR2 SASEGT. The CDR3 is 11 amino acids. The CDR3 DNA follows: TGTGCCAGCAGTGAAAACACTGAAGCTTTCTTT. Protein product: CASSENTEAFF.

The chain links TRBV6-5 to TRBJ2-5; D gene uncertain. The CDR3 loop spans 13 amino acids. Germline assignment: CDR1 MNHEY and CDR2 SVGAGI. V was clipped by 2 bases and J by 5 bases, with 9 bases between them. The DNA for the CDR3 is TGTGCCAGCAGTTACGCAGGTTTGGAGACCCAGTACTTC. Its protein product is CASSYAGLETQYF.

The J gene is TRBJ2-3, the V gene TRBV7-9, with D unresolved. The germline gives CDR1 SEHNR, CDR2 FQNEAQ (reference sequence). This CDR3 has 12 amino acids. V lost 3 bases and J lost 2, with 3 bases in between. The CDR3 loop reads CASSLLTDTQYF. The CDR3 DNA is TGTGCCAGCAGCTTGCTCACAGATACGCAGTATTTT.

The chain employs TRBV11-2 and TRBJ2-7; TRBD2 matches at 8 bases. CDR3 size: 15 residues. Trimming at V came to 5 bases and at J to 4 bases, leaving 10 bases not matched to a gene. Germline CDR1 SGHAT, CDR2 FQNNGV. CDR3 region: CASSLAPGLAYEQYF. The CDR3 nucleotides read TGTGCCAGCAGCCTCGCCCCTGGACTAGCTTACGAGCAGTACTTC. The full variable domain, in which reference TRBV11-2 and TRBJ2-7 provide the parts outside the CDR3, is EAGVAQSPRYKIIEKRQSVAFWCNPISGHATLYWYQQILGQGPKLLIQFQNNGVVDDSQLPKDRFSAERLKGVDSTLKIQPAKLEDSAVYLCASSLAPGLAYEQYFGPGTRLTVT.